Shown below are 22 T cell receptor beta chains from a single sample sequenced in a study of human T cells and chemical hapten exposure. Time point here: patch test 1, 2 weeks after DPC sensitization. Treatment described: therapeutic diphenylcyclopropenone sensitization with weekly scalp DPC. The study extracted total RNA from unfractionated whole blood. Via MiXCR, TCRdb re-called the RACE reads, giving one row per CDR3 protein. The sample includes some 38,000 distinct CDR3 sequences, around 6.5% of them seen just once. Here the sequenced sample was whole blood, taken in connection with sensitization to the hapten diphenylcyclopropenone (DPC). The receptors originated from a woman in her twenties or thirties with alopecia areata. Some clones in this sample may be carry-over from other donors' samples.

The V and J genes are TRBV6-6 and TRBJ2-4; 9 bases match TRBD1. J lost 4 bases, V lost 6 bases, and 7 bases had no gene match. The CDR3 is 15 amino acids. CDR1 is MNHNY and CDR2 is SVGAGI in the germline V gene (reference sequence). CDR3 sequence: CASSKGGTGKNIQYF. CDR3 in DNA: TGTGCCAGCAGCAAAGGGGGGACAGGGAAAAACATTCAGTACTTC.

The chain joins TRBV10-3 to TRBJ2-3, with 7 bases lining up with TRBD1. CDR1 ENHRY and CDR2 SYGVKD come from the germline V gene. The CDR3 extends over 14 amino acids. V shed 7 bases and J 0 bases; nucleotides not matched to a gene: 4. The CDR3 DNA reads TGTGCCATCAACAGACAGGGCAGCACAGATACGCAGTATTTT. Amino acids: CAINRQGSTDTQYF.

The CDR3, as DNA: TGTGCCAGCAGCCAACGCCGTTCGAACACCGGGGAGCTGTTTTTT. As protein: CASSQRRSNTGELFF. The V call is TRBV4-2, the J call TRBJ2-2; no clear D gene. V lost 2 bases and J lost 0, with 7 bases in between. CDR3 length equals 15 residues. In germline, CDR1 is LGHNA, CDR2 YNFKEQ.

This chain links TRBV27 with TRBJ1-3, with TRBD1 as a possible D gene (6 bases). The CDR3 has 15 residues. Germline V gives CDR1 MNHEY, CDR2 SMNVEV (reference sequence). The V end lost 5 bases, the J end lost 0 bases, and 11 bases lay between the germline ends. The CDR3 nucleotides are TGTGCCAGCAGTCGCGACAGGAGCTCTGGAAACACCATATATTTT. It encodes CASSRDRSSGNTIYF.

This clonotype was seen ten or more times. DNA for the CDR3: TGTGCCAGCAGTTTGACCTGGACTGAAGCTTTCTTT. This codes for CASSLTWTEAFF. This chain uses TRBV28 with TRBJ1-1; D is unclear. V lost 3 bases and J lost 5, with 7 bases in between. Germline CDR1 MDHEN, CDR2 SYDVKM. This CDR3 has 12 amino acids. The whole variable domain, remainder taken from reference TRBV28 and TRBJ1-1, is DVKVTQSSRYLVKRTGEKVFLECVQDMDHENMFWYRQDPGLGLRLIYFSYDVKMKEKGDIPEGYSVSREKKERFSLILESASTNQTSMYLCASSLTWTEAFFGQGTRLTVV.

The V and J genes are TRBV20-1 and TRBJ1-2; 8 bases fit TRBD1. Germline lookup yields CDR1 DFQATT and CDR2 SNEGSKA (reference sequence). After removal of 1 base from V and 8 bases from J, the junction contained 12 bases not matched to a gene. The CDR3 length is 15 residues. The CDR3 DNA reads TGCAGTGCTAGAGCGACCATTGACAGGGGCAGGGGCTACACCTTC. It yields the protein CSARATIDRGRGYTF.

The chain links TRBV5-6 to TRBJ2-7; possibly TRBD2 for D (6 bases). V shed 4 bases and J shed 5 bases, with 19 bases lying between them. This CDR3 is 15 amino acids long. Per the germline V gene, CDR1 is SGHDT and CDR2 is YYEEEE. CDR3 bases: TGTGCCAGCAGCGGCGACCGGGGGAATCCGAACGAGCAGTACTTC. Its protein product is CASSGDRGNPNEQYF.

Only a few counts were recorded for this clonotype. V is TRBV29-1 and J is TRBJ2-2; no reliable D call. The CDR3 is 12 amino acids. The germline gives CDR1 SQVTM, CDR2 ANQGSEA. V shed 3 bases and J shed 8 bases, with 10 bases lying between them. CDR3 in amino acids: CSVDLGRGELFF. The CDR3 nucleotides read TGCAGCGTTGACTTGGGCCGGGGGGAGCTGTTTTTT.

This clonotype was observed many times. The V call is TRBV20-1, the J call TRBJ1-6, with 9 bases that match TRBD1. The CDR3 is made up of 14 amino acids. The V segment lost 7 bases and the J segment 11 bases; nucleotides outside the gene matches: 12. The germline gives CDR1 DFQATT, CDR2 SNEGSKA (reference sequence). The CDR3 DNA reads TGCAGTGTAAGAACAGGGGGCGGATCGACACCCCTCCACTTT. It is translated as CSVRTGGGSTPLHF.

V gene TRBV18 combines with J gene TRBJ2-3; no firm D call. The CDR3 spans 14 residues. V was trimmed by 0 bases and J by 6 bases, leaving 10 bases between them. CDR1 KGHSH and CDR2 LQKENI come from the germline V gene. The CDR3 region has the DNA TGTGCCAGCTCACCACCGGGCCGGATGGATACGCAGTATTTT. Encoded protein: CASSPPGRMDTQYF.

This clonotype was detected ten times or more. The chain couples TRBV11-2 to TRBJ2-7; 8 bases fit TRBD1. Germline CDR1 SGHAT, CDR2 FQNNGV. The V segment lost 3 bases and the J segment 5 bases; nucleotides outside the gene matches: 6. The CDR3 length is 14 residues. CDR3 loop: CASSFRDRLDEQYF. The CDR3 nucleotides are TGTGCCAGCAGCTTCCGGGACAGGCTCGACGAGCAGTACTTC. Supplemented by reference TRBV11-2 and TRBJ2-7, the full variable domain reads EAGVAQSPRYKIIEKRQSVAFWCNPISGHATLYWYQQILGQGPKLLIQFQNNGVVDDSQLPKDRFSAERLKGVDSTLKIQPAKLEDSAVYLCASSFRDRLDEQYFGPGTRLTVT.

This clonotype showed up many times. This chain joins TRBV20-1 and TRBJ1-4; the D gene is possibly TRBD1 (5 bases). The CDR3 covers 15 residues. From germline, CDR1 is DFQATT and CDR2 SNEGSKA (reference sequence). The V end lost 3 bases, the J end lost 8 bases, and 19 bases lay between the germline ends. CDR3 protein: CSASGTGGLREKLFF. The CDR3 bases are TGCAGTGCTAGTGGGACCGGGGGTTTACGGGAAAAACTGTTTTTT.

Many counts were recorded for this clonotype. The chain carries TRBV7-6 and TRBJ2-1, with D hard to call. This CDR3 has 15 residues. Trimming took 2 bases from V and 1 from J, leaving 9 bases between them. CDR1 SGHVS and CDR2 FNYEAQ come from the germline V gene. CDR3 coding DNA: TGTGCCAGCAGCTTACAGACTGGTTCCTACAATGAGCAGTTCTTC. Translation gives CASSLQTGSYNEQFF.

This clonotype was counted many times. J is TRBJ2-3 and V is TRBV20-1; D not certain. CDR1 and CDR2 from the germline V gene are DFQATT and SNEGSKA (reference sequence). The length of the CDR3 is 11 residues. Deletions cut 5 bases from V and 4 bases from J, with 7 bases between. CDR3 DNA sequence: TGCAGTGCTTCCCGGTCAGATACGCAGTATTTT. It encodes CSASRSDTQYF.

The V gene is TRBV6-1, the J gene TRBJ2-1; tentatively, D is TRBD1 (5 bases). Per germline, CDR1 MNHNS and CDR2 SASEGT. V was pared by 7 bases and J by 4 bases, with 17 bases between. CDR3 size: 15 residues. CDR3: CASTLRQGMYNEQFF. CDR3 nucleotide sequence: TGTGCCAGCACCCTGCGCCAGGGTATGTACAATGAGCAGTTCTTC.

This clonotype was observed a few times. The chain combines TRBV10-3 with TRBJ2-3; D not resolved. The CDR3 extends over 12 amino acids. Germline CDR1 is ENHRY and CDR2 is SYGVKD. Trimming cost V 9 bases and J 2 bases, with 9 bases left between them. The CDR3 sequence is CAISVSTDTQYF. The CDR3 nucleotides are TGTGCCATTTCTGTATCCACAGATACGCAGTATTTT.

In this sample, this clonotype is medium-sized. The chain combines TRBV7-2 with TRBJ2-5; D perhaps matches TRBD1 (5 bases). V shed 1 base and J shed 0 bases, with 9 bases lying between them. The CDR3 spans 15 residues. Germline-derived CDR1 and CDR2 are SGHTA and FQGNSA. This chain's CDR3 is CASSLVSGNQETQYF. DNA for the CDR3: TGTGCCAGCAGCTTAGTTTCAGGGAACCAAGAGACCCAGTACTTC.

This chain uses TRBV7-2 with TRBJ2-3; possible D gene TRBD1, 8 bases. CDR1 and CDR2 from the germline V gene are SGHTA and FQGNSA. The CDR3 sequence is 16 residues long. The V and J ends lost 7 bases and 4 bases respectively, with 21 bases between them. This chain's CDR3 is CASTNRGGHSADTQYF. CDR3 in DNA: TGTGCCAGCACCAACAGGGGGGGGCATTCAGCAGATACGCAGTATTTT.

This chain uses TRBV6-2 or TRBV6-3 with TRBJ2-7; 7 bases are shared with TRBD1. The germline CDR1 and CDR2 sequences are MNHEY and SVGEGT. The trim removed 7 bases at V and 0 bases at J, leaving 9 bases unmatched. The CDR3 is made up of 15 amino acids. CDR3 loop: CASNKPGQSSYEQYF. The CDR3 DNA reads as TGTGCCAGCAATAAACCGGGACAGAGCTCCTACGAGCAGTACTTC.

This clonotype occurred many times. The rearrangement links TRBV20-1 to TRBJ2-3, with unresolved D. Trimming shortened V by 3 bases and J by 1 base, and 14 bases separated the two germline ends. This CDR3 region has 15 residues. The germline V gene has CDR1 DFQATT and CDR2 SNEGSKA (reference sequence). CDR3 coding DNA: TGCAGTGCTAGCCTCAGGACCCTCGGCACAGATACGCAGTATTTT. Translated, it gives CSASLRTLGTDTQYF.

This clonotype was counted at least ten times. V usage is TRBV29-1 and J usage is TRBJ1-2; TRBD1 aligns across 9 bases. This CDR3 contains 14 residues. With 3 bases clipped from V and 7 bases from J, the junction kept 9 bases outside the gene matches. Germline CDR1 and CDR2: SQVTM and ANQGSEA. The CDR3 spells CSVEGTGPTGGYTF. For the CDR3, the DNA is TGCAGCGTTGAGGGGACAGGGCCCACCGGTGGCTACACCTTC.

This clonotype was seen a few times. The chain couples TRBV6-2 or TRBV6-3 to TRBJ2-7, with D hard to call. From germline, CDR1 is MNHEY and CDR2 SVGEGT. Trimming cost V 0 bases and J 0 bases, with 9 bases left between them. The CDR3 length is 15 residues. CDR3 amino acids: CASSYSTQTSYEQYF. In DNA, the CDR3 is TGTGCCAGCAGTTACTCAACCCAGACCTCCTACGAGCAGTACTTC.